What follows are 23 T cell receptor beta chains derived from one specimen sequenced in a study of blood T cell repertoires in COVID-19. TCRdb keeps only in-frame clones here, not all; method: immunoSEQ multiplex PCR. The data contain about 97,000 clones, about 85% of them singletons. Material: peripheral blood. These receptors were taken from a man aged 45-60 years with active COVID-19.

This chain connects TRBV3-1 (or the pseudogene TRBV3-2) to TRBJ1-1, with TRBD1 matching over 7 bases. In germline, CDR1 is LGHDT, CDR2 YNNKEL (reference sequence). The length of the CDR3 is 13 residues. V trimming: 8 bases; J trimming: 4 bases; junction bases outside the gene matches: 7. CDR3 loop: CASGLGDSTEAFF. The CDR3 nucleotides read TGTGCCAGCGGCTTAGGGGACAGCACTGAAGCTTTCTTT.

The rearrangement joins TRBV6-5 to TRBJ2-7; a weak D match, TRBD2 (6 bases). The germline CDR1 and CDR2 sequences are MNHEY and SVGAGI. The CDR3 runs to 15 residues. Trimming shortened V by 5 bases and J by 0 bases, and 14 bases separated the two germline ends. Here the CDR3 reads CASSPGLAHSYEQYF. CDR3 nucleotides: TGTGCCAGCAGTCCGGGGCTAGCGCACTCCTACGAGCAGTACTTC.

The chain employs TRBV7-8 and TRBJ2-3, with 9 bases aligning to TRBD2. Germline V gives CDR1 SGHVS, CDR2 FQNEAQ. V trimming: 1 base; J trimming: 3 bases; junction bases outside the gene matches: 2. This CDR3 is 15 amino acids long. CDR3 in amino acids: CASSLGLAGTDTQYF. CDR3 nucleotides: TGTGCCAGCAGCTTAGGCCTAGCGGGGACAGATACGCAGTATTTT.

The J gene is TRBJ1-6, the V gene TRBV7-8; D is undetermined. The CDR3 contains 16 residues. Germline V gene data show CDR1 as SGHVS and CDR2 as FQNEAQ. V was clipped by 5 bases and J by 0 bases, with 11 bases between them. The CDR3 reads CASSGEQSSYNSPLHF. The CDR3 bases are TGTGCCAGCAGCGGCGAACAGAGCTCCTATAATTCACCCCTCCACTTT.

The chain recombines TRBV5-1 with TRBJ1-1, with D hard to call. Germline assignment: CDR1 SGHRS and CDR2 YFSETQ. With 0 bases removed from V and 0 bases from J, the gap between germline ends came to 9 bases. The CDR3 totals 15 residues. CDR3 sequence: CASSLDGSVNTEAFF. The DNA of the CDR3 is TGCGCCAGCAGCTTGGACGGCAGCGTGAACACTGAAGCTTTCTTT.

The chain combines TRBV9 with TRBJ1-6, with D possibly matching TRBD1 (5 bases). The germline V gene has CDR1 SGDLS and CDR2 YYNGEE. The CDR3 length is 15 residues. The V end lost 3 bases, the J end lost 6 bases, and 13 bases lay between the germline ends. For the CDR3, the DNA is TGTGCCAGCAGCGCTTCCGGGGGAATTAATTCACCCCTCCACTTT. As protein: CASSASGGINSPLHF.

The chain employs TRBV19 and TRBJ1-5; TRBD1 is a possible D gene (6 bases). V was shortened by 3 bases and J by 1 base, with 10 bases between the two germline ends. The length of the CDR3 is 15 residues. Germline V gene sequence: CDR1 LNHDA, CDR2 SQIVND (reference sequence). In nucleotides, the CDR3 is TGTGCCAGTAGTATGACAGGAAAAAGCAATCAGCCCCAGCATTTT. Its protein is CASSMTGKSNQPQHF.

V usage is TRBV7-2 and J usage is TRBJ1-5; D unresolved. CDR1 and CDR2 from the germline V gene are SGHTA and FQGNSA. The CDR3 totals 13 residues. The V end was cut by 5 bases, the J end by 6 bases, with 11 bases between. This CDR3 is CASSPDRSQPQHF. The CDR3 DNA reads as TGTGCCAGCAGCCCAGATCGGAGTCAGCCCCAGCATTTT.

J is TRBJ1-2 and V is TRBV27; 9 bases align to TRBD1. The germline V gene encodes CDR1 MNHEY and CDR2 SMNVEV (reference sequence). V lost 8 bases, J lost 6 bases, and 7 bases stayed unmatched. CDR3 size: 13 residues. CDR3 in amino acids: CASLGQGPNGYTF. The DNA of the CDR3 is TGTGCCAGCCTCGGACAGGGGCCCAATGGCTACACCTTC.

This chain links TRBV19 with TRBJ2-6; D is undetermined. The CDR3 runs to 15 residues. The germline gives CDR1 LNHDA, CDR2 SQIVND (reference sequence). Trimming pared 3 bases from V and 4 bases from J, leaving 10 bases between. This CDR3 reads CASSIPGFGANVLTF. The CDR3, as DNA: TGTGCCAGTAGTATCCCAGGATTCGGGGCCAACGTCCTGACTTTC.

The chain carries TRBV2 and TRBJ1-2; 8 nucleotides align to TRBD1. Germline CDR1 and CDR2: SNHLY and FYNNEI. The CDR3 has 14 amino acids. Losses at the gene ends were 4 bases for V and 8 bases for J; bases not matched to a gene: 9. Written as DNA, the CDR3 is TGTGCCAGCAGTGGGGCAGGGGGCGGAGAGGGCTACACCTTC. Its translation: CASSGAGGGEGYTF. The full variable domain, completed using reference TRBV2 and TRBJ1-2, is EPEVTQTPSHQVTQMGQEVILRCVPISNHLYFYWYRQILGQKVEFLVSFYNNEISEKSEIFDDQFSVERPDGSNFTLKIRSTKLEDSAMYFCASSGAGGGEGYTFGSGTRLTVV.

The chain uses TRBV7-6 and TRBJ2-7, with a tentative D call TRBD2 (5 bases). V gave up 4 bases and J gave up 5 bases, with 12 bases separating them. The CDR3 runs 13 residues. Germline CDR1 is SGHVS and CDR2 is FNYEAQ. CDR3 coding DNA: TGTGCCAGCAGCTCGACTACTCGAGACGAGCAGTACTTC. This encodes CASSSTTRDEQYF.

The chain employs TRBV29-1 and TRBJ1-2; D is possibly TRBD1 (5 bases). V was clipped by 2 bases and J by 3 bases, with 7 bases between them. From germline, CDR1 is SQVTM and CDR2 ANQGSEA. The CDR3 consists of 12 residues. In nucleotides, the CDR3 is TGCAGCGTTGAATGGGGGGACTATGGCTACACCTTC. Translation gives CSVEWGDYGYTF.

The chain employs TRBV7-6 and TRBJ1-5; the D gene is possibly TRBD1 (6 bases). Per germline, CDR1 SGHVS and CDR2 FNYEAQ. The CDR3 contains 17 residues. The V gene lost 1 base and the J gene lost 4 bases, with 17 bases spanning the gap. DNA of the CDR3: TGTGCCAGCAGCTTAGGTAGGGGGTTATTTGCAAATCAGCCCCAGCATTTT. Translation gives CASSLGRGLFANQPQHF.

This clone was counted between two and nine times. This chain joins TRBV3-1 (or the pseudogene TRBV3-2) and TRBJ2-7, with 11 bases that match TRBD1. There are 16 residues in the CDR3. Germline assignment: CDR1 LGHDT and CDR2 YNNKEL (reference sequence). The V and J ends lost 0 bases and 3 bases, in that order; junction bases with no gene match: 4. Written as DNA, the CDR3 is TGTGCCAGCAGCCAAGAGGGACAGGGGGTCCGCTACGAGCAGTACTTC. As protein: CASSQEGQGVRYEQYF.

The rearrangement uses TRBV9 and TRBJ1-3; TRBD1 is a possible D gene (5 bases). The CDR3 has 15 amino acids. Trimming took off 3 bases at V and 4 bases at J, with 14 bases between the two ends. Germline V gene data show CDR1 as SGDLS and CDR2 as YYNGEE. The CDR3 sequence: CASSATGGSGNTIYF. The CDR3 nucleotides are TGTGCCAGCAGCGCCACAGGTGGATCAGGAAACACCATATATTTT.

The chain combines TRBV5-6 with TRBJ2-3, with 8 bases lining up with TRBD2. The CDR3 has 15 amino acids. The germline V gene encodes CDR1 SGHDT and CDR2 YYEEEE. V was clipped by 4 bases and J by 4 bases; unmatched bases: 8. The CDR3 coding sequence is TGTGCCAGCAGCCCCACGACTAGCGAGGCAGATACGCAGTATTTT. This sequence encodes CASSPTTSEADTQYF.

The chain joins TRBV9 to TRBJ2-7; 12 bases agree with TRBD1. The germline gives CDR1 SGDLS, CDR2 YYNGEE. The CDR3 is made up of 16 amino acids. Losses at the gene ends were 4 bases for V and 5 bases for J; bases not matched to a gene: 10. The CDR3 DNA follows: TGTGCCAGCAGCAGAATGGGACAGGGGGCGCCCCACGAGCAGTACTTC. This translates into CASSRMGQGAPHEQYF.

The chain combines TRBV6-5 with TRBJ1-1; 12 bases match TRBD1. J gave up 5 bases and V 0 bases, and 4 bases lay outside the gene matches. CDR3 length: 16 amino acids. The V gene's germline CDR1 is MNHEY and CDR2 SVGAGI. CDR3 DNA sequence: TGTGCCAGCAGTTACTCATGGGACAGGGGGCGGACTGAAGCTTTCTTT. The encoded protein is CASSYSWDRGRTEAFF.

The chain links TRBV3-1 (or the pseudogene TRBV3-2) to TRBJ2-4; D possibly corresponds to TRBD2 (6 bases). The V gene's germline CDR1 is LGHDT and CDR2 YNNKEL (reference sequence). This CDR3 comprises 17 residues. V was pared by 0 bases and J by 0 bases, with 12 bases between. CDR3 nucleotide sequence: TGTGCCAGCAGCCAAGATCTAATGGGACTAGCCAAAAACATTCAGTACTTC. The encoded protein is CASSQDLMGLAKNIQYF.

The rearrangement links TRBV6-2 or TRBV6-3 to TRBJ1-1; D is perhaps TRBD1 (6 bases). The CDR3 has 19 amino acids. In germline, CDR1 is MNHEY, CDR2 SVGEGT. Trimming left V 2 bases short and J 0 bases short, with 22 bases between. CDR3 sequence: CASSYVTGRIKDMNTEAFF. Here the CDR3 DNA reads TGTGCCAGCAGTTACGTGACAGGCCGGATCAAAGACATGAACACTGAAGCTTTCTTT.

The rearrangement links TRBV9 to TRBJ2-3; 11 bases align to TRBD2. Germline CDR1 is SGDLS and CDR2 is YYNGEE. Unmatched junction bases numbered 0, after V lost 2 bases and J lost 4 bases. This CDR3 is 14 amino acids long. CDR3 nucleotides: TGTGCCAGCAGCGTGGGACTAGCGGCAGATACGCAGTATTTT. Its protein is CASSVGLAADTQYF.

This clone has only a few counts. This CDR3 reads CASSLAQQGEAFF. The CDR3 DNA follows: TGTGCCAGCAGCTTAGCGCAACAGGGTGAAGCTTTCTTT. This rearrangement joins TRBV7-9 to TRBJ1-1; D possibly corresponds to TRBD1 (6 bases). V was trimmed by 0 bases and J by 7 bases, leaving 9 bases between them. Germline CDR1 is SEHNR and CDR2 is FQNEAQ (reference sequence). The CDR3 runs 13 residues.